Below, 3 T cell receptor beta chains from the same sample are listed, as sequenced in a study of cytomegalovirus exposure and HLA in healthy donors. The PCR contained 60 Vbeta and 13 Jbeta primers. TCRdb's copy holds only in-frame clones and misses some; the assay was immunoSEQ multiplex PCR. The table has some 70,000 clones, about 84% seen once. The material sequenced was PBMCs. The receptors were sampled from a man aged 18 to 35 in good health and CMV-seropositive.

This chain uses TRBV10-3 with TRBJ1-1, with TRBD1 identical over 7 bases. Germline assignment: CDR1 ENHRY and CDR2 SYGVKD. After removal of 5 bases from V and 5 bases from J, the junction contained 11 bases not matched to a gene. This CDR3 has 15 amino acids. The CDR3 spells CAISRAGVRGTEAFF. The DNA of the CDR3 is TGTGCCATCAGTCGGGCAGGGGTCAGGGGGACTGAAGCTTTCTTT.

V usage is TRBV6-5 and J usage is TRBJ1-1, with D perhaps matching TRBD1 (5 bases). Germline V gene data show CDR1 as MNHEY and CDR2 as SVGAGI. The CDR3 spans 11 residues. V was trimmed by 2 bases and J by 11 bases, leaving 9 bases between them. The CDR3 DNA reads TGTGCCAGCAGTTACCGCGGGGCGGCTTTCTTT. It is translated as CASSYRGAAFF.

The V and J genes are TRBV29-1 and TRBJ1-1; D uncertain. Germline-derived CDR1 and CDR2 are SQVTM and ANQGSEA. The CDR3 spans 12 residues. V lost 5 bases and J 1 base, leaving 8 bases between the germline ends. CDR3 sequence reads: CSVSAGNTEAFF. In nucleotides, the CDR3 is TGCAGCGTTTCGGCAGGGAACACTGAAGCTTTCTTT.